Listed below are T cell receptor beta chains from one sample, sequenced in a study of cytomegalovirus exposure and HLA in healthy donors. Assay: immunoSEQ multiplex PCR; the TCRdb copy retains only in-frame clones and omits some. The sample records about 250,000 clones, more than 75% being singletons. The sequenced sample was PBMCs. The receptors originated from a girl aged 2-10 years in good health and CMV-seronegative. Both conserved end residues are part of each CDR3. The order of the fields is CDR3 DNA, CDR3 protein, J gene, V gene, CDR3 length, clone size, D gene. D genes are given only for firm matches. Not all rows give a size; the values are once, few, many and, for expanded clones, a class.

cdr3_nt: TGTGCCAGCAGCTCGGTAGCGGATACGCAGTATTTT
cdr3_aa: CASSSVADTQYF
j_call: TRBJ2-3
v_call: TRBV7-9
cdr3_length: 12
clone_size: -
d_call: -

cdr3_nt: TGCGCCAGCAGCGGGCGGGGGAGGAAGTTCTTC
cdr3_aa: CASSGRGRKFF
j_call: TRBJ2-1
v_call: TRBV4-1
cdr3_length: 11
clone_size: once
d_call: TRBD2

cdr3_nt: TGCGCCAGCAGCCAAGATATCCTCCGGACAGGGAACAATGAGCAGTTCTTC
cdr3_aa: CASSQDILRTGNNEQFF
j_call: TRBJ2-1
v_call: TRBV4-1
cdr3_length: 17
clone_size: -
d_call: TRBD1

cdr3_nt: TGTGCCAGCAGCGGACCCGACAGGGCTGACACACCCCTCCACTTT
cdr3_aa: CASSGPDRADTPLHF
j_call: TRBJ1-6
v_call: TRBV9
cdr3_length: 15
clone_size: -
d_call: TRBD1

cdr3_nt: TGTGCCAGCAGCCGGGGAGCTAGCGGGTTCCTCACAGATACGCAGTATTTT
cdr3_aa: CASSRGASGFLTDTQYF
j_call: TRBJ2-3
v_call: TRBV7-9
cdr3_length: 17
clone_size: -
d_call: TRBD2

cdr3_nt: TGCGCCAGCAACAGGGGGTCCTCGAATGAGCAGTTCTTC
cdr3_aa: CASNRGSSNEQFF
j_call: TRBJ2-1
v_call: TRBV5-1
cdr3_length: 13
clone_size: -
d_call: TRBD1

cdr3_nt: TGTGCCAGCAGCTTAGCGCTGGCTAGCGGGGGCCGTAGCCCAGATACGCAGTATTTT
cdr3_aa: CASSLALASGGRSPDTQYF
j_call: TRBJ2-3
v_call: TRBV7-9
cdr3_length: 19
clone_size: once
d_call: TRBD2

cdr3_nt: TGTGCCAGCAGTCCTCCGGGACTAGCGGGGTCAGATACGCAGTATTTT
cdr3_aa: CASSPPGLAGSDTQYF
j_call: TRBJ2-3
v_call: TRBV2
cdr3_length: 16
clone_size: -
d_call: TRBD2

cdr3_nt: TGTTCCAGCAGCCGCACTTTGAACACTGAAGCTTTCTTT
cdr3_aa: CSSSRTLNTEAFF
j_call: TRBJ1-1
v_call: TRBV7-9
cdr3_length: 13
clone_size: -
d_call: -

cdr3_nt: TGTGCCAGCAGCTCCGTCGACAGGGTGAGGAATGAAAAACTGTTTTTT
cdr3_aa: CASSSVDRVRNEKLFF
j_call: TRBJ1-4
v_call: TRBV5-4
cdr3_length: 16
clone_size: few
d_call: TRBD1

cdr3_nt: TGTGCCAGCAGCTTACAGGGCTATGGCTACACCTTC
cdr3_aa: CASSLQGYGYTF
j_call: TRBJ1-2
v_call: TRBV6-1
cdr3_length: 12
clone_size: -
d_call: -

cdr3_nt: TGTGCCAGCAGCTTAGTGAGGGTAGCCGGGGAGCTGTTTTTT
cdr3_aa: CASSLVRVAGELFF
j_call: TRBJ2-2
v_call: TRBV11-2
cdr3_length: 14
clone_size: -
d_call: -

cdr3_nt: TGTGCCAGCAGTGGGTTGGACAGGGGCGCCAATTCACCCCTCCACTTT
cdr3_aa: CASSGLDRGANSPLHF
j_call: TRBJ1-6
v_call: TRBV6-1
cdr3_length: 16
clone_size: few
d_call: TRBD1

cdr3_nt: TGTGCCAGCAGCAAGACAGATTTGAACACTGAAGCTTTCTTT
cdr3_aa: CASSKTDLNTEAFF
j_call: TRBJ1-1
v_call: TRBV6-5
cdr3_length: 14
clone_size: few
d_call: -

cdr3_nt: TGCGCCACCAGCCTGACTAGCGGGGTCTACGAGCAGTACTTC
cdr3_aa: CATSLTSGVYEQYF
j_call: TRBJ2-7
v_call: TRBV5-1
cdr3_length: 14
clone_size: once
d_call: TRBD2

cdr3_nt: TGTGCCAGCAGCCCAGGGGCCCGGGGTGGGTCGGGGGGTACGCAGTATTTT
cdr3_aa: CASSPGARGGSGGTQYF
j_call: TRBJ2-3
v_call: TRBV9
cdr3_length: 17
clone_size: -
d_call: -

cdr3_nt: TGCGCCAGCAGCGGGAGCACAGATACGCAGTATTTT
cdr3_aa: CASSGSTDTQYF
j_call: TRBJ2-3
v_call: TRBV10-1
cdr3_length: 12
clone_size: -
d_call: -

cdr3_nt: TGTGCCAGCAGCTTAGAGCTCATCTATGGCTACACCTTC
cdr3_aa: CASSLELIYGYTF
j_call: TRBJ1-2
v_call: TRBV7-8
cdr3_length: 13
clone_size: -
d_call: -

cdr3_nt: TGTGCCAGCAGCCCTAACAGGGGAATCGGGGAGCTGTTTTTT
cdr3_aa: CASSPNRGIGELFF
j_call: TRBJ2-2
v_call: TRBV5-4
cdr3_length: 14
clone_size: -
d_call: TRBD1

cdr3_nt: TGTGCCAGTAGTATACCGTCGGTAAGGAGTGAGCAGTTCTTC
cdr3_aa: CASSIPSVRSEQFF
j_call: TRBJ2-1
v_call: TRBV19
cdr3_length: 14
clone_size: -
d_call: -

cdr3_nt: TGTGCCAGCAGCTTTAACGGACAGGGAGTCGAGCAGTACTTC
cdr3_aa: CASSFNGQGVEQYF
j_call: TRBJ2-7
v_call: TRBV5-6
cdr3_length: 14
clone_size: -
d_call: TRBD1

cdr3_nt: TGTGCCAGCAGCGGAAATTTGGGTCAGGGCTATGGCTACACCTTC
cdr3_aa: CASSGNLGQGYGYTF
j_call: TRBJ1-2
v_call: TRBV2
cdr3_length: 15
clone_size: -
d_call: -

cdr3_nt: TGTGCCAGCCGTCCGGGATCTGGAAACACCATATATTTT
cdr3_aa: CASRPGSGNTIYF
j_call: TRBJ1-3
v_call: TRBV4-2
cdr3_length: 13
clone_size: -
d_call: -

cdr3_nt: TGTGCCAGCAGTTATTTAGGTGAGGGCACTGAAGCTTTCTTT
cdr3_aa: CASSYLGEGTEAFF
j_call: TRBJ1-1
v_call: TRBV6-5
cdr3_length: 14
clone_size: -
d_call: -

cdr3_nt: TGTTCCAGCAGCTTAGTCTCGGACAGAAGGGAAGCTTTCTTT
cdr3_aa: CSSSLVSDRREAFF
j_call: TRBJ1-1
v_call: TRBV7-9
cdr3_length: 14
clone_size: -
d_call: -

cdr3_nt: TGCAGCGTTGAAGATGGGGCCCCCCCGGATACGCAGTATTTT
cdr3_aa: CSVEDGAPPDTQYF
j_call: TRBJ2-3
v_call: TRBV29-1
cdr3_length: 14
clone_size: -
d_call: -

cdr3_nt: TGTGCCAGCTCACCACTAGCCAGCTTTGAAGAGACCCAGTACTTC
cdr3_aa: CASSPLASFEETQYF
j_call: TRBJ2-5
v_call: TRBV18
cdr3_length: 15
clone_size: few
d_call: -

cdr3_nt: TGTGCCACCAGCTCCGGGAGAGACACTGAAGCTTTCTTT
cdr3_aa: CATSSGRDTEAFF
j_call: TRBJ1-1
v_call: TRBV15
cdr3_length: 13
clone_size: -
d_call: -

cdr3_nt: TGTGCCAGTAGACCCCTTAGCTCCTACGAGCAGTACTTC
cdr3_aa: CASRPLSSYEQYF
j_call: TRBJ2-7
v_call: TRBV19
cdr3_length: 13
clone_size: -
d_call: -

cdr3_nt: TGTGCTAGTGGTTTGGTACCATTAGGACCCGGGAGGATTGAGCAGTTCTTC
cdr3_aa: CASGLVPLGPGRIEQFF
j_call: TRBJ2-1
v_call: TRBV12-5
cdr3_length: 17
clone_size: -
d_call: TRBD2

cdr3_nt: TGTGCCAGCTCAGCCGGACAGGCTAACACTGAAGCTTTCTTT
cdr3_aa: CASSAGQANTEAFF
j_call: TRBJ1-1
v_call: TRBV18
cdr3_length: 14
clone_size: -
d_call: TRBD1

cdr3_nt: TGTGCCAGTAGTATCCCCGGGACAGGGGGCGGTGAGCAGTACTTC
cdr3_aa: CASSIPGTGGGEQYF
j_call: TRBJ2-7
v_call: TRBV19
cdr3_length: 15
clone_size: -
d_call: TRBD1

cdr3_nt: TGTGCCAGCAGTTTGGACAGGGGGCGCGAGCAGTACTTC
cdr3_aa: CASSLDRGREQYF
j_call: TRBJ2-7
v_call: TRBV27
cdr3_length: 13
clone_size: once
d_call: TRBD1

cdr3_nt: TGTGCCAGCAGCGGAATAGCGGGAGGTAACAATGAGCAGTTCTTC
cdr3_aa: CASSGIAGGNNEQFF
j_call: TRBJ2-1
v_call: TRBV7-9
cdr3_length: 15
clone_size: -
d_call: TRBD2

cdr3_nt: TGTGCCAGCAGCTTTTGGGGACTAGCGGGATCTACTAGCACAGATACGCAGTATTTT
cdr3_aa: CASSFWGLAGSTSTDTQYF
j_call: TRBJ2-3
v_call: TRBV7-9
cdr3_length: 19
clone_size: -
d_call: TRBD2

cdr3_nt: TGTGCCAGCAGAGACAGCCTGGATACTGAAGCTTTCTTT
cdr3_aa: CASRDSLDTEAFF
j_call: TRBJ1-1
v_call: TRBV14
cdr3_length: 13
clone_size: -
d_call: -

cdr3_nt: TGTGCCAGCAGCTTGGGTGGGAGACCTAACTATGGCTACACCTTC
cdr3_aa: CASSLGGRPNYGYTF
j_call: TRBJ1-2
v_call: TRBV5-4
cdr3_length: 15
clone_size: -
d_call: -

cdr3_nt: TGTGCCAGCAGTCCCGCCCGAGCGGGACCCCAAGAGACCCAGTACTTC
cdr3_aa: CASSPARAGPQETQYF
j_call: TRBJ2-5
v_call: TRBV27
cdr3_length: 16
clone_size: -
d_call: TRBD2

cdr3_nt: TGTGCCAGCAGTTACTTTGGGGCAGGGTCAGATACGCAGTATTTT
cdr3_aa: CASSYFGAGSDTQYF
j_call: TRBJ2-3
v_call: TRBV6-5
cdr3_length: 15
clone_size: -
d_call: -

cdr3_nt: TGCGCCAGCAGCTTGGGGACTAGCGGGGGGACCACAGATACGCAGTATTTT
cdr3_aa: CASSLGTSGGTTDTQYF
j_call: TRBJ2-3
v_call: TRBV5-1
cdr3_length: 17
clone_size: -
d_call: TRBD2

cdr3_nt: TGTGCCAGCAGCCAAGGTCCAGGATCCTCCTACGAGCAGTACTTC
cdr3_aa: CASSQGPGSSYEQYF
j_call: TRBJ2-7
v_call: TRBV4-2
cdr3_length: 15
clone_size: -
d_call: -

cdr3_nt: TGTGCCAGCAGCCCAGATCGGGGAGGAGGGACTGAAGCTTTCTTT
cdr3_aa: CASSPDRGGGTEAFF
j_call: TRBJ1-1
v_call: TRBV2
cdr3_length: 15
clone_size: -
d_call: -

cdr3_nt: TGTGCCAGCAGCCAAGTTGCAGGGGTGGTAACTGAAGCTTTCTTT
cdr3_aa: CASSQVAGVVTEAFF
j_call: TRBJ1-1
v_call: TRBV14
cdr3_length: 15
clone_size: -
d_call: -

cdr3_nt: TGCGCCAGCAGCTTGGCCGCAGGGACTGGAAACACCATATATTTT
cdr3_aa: CASSLAAGTGNTIYF
j_call: TRBJ1-3
v_call: TRBV5-1
cdr3_length: 15
clone_size: -
d_call: -

cdr3_nt: TGTGCCAGCAGTCTCCGGGACAGATCTTACAATGAGCAGTTCTTC
cdr3_aa: CASSLRDRSYNEQFF
j_call: TRBJ2-1
v_call: TRBV6-5
cdr3_length: 15
clone_size: few
d_call: TRBD1

cdr3_nt: TGTGCCAGCAGTCCAGACAGGGGCACTAACTATGGCTACACCTTC
cdr3_aa: CASSPDRGTNYGYTF
j_call: TRBJ1-2
v_call: TRBV6-5
cdr3_length: 15
clone_size: -
d_call: TRBD1

cdr3_nt: TGTGCCAGCTCACCCGACAGGGGGATCGGGGAGACCCAGTACTTC
cdr3_aa: CASSPDRGIGETQYF
j_call: TRBJ2-5
v_call: TRBV7-6
cdr3_length: 15
clone_size: -
d_call: TRBD1

cdr3_nt: TGTGCCAGCACCCGCGGGGAGGGGCCTAATGAAAAACTGTTTTTT
cdr3_aa: CASTRGEGPNEKLFF
j_call: TRBJ1-4
v_call: TRBV6-5
cdr3_length: 15
clone_size: -
d_call: -

cdr3_nt: TGTGCCAGCAATTACAGGGGAGAATCCTACAATGAGCAGTTCTTC
cdr3_aa: CASNYRGESYNEQFF
j_call: TRBJ2-1
v_call: TRBV2
cdr3_length: 15
clone_size: -
d_call: TRBD1